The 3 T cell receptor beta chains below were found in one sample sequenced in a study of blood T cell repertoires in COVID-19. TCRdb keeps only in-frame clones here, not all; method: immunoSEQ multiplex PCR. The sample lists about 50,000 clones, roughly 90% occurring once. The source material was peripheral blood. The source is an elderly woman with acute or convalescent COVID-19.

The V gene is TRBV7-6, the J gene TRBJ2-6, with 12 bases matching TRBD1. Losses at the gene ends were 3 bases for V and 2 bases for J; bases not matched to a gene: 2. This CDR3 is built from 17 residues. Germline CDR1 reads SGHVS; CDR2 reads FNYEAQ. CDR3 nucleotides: TGTGCCAGCAGCTTGGGACAGGGGGCGGCTGGGGCCAACGTCCTGACTTTC. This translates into CASSLGQGAAGANVLTF.

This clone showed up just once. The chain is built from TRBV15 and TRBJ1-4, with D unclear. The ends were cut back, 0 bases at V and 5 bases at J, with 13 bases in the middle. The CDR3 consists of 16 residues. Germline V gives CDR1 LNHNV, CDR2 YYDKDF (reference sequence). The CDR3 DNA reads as TGTGCCACCAGCAGAGAGGGCGGGGTCTCGAATGAAAAACTGTTTTTT. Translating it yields CATSREGGVSNEKLFF. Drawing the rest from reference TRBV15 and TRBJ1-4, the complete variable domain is DAMVIQNPRYQVTQFGKPVTLSCSQTLNHNVMYWYQQKSSQAPKLLFHYYDKDFNNEADTPDNFQSRRPNTSFCFLDIRSPGLGDTAMYLCATSREGGVSNEKLFFGSGTQLSVL.

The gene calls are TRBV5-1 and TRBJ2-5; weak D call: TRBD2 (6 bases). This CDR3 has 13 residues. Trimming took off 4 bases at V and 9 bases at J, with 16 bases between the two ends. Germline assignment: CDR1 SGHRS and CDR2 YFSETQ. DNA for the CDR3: TGCGCCAGCAGCCCGGGGACCGAGCGGGCCCAGTACTTC. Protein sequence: CASSPGTERAQYF. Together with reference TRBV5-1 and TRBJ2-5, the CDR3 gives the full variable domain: KAGVTQTPRYLIKTRGQQVTLSCSPISGHRSVSWYQQTPGQGLQFLFEYFSETQRNKGNFPGRFSGRQFSNSRSEMNVSTLELGDSALYLCASSPGTERAQYFGPGTRLLVL.